The 31 T cell receptor beta chains below all came from one sample that was sequenced in a study of T cells in Graves' hyperthyroidism and ophthalmopathy. Amplification targeted TCR beta CDR3 regions from RNA transcripts. HTBI primers were used for first-round RT-PCR of the TCR CDR3. TCRdb itself ran the multiplex PCR reads through MiXCR, one entry per CDR3 protein. This sample has about 640,000 distinct CDR3 sequences, with roughly 15% found just once. Input material: blood. The receptors shown here come from a woman aged 50 to 60 with Graves' ophthalmopathy.

This clonotype was seen ten or more times. The V gene is TRBV20-1, the J gene TRBJ2-1, with TRBD2 matching over 9 bases. Unmatched junction bases numbered 12, after V lost 0 bases and J lost 0 bases. Per germline, CDR1 DFQATT and CDR2 SNEGSKA (reference sequence). CDR3 length: 19 residues. This CDR3 is CSARDRLAGIGSSYNEQFF. The CDR3 DNA follows: TGCAGTGCTAGAGATCGTCTAGCGGGAATCGGCAGCTCCTACAATGAGCAGTTCTTC.

This clonotype appeared many times. V usage is TRBV20-1 and J usage is TRBJ2-7, with 10 bases lining up with TRBD1. Germline CDR1 is DFQATT and CDR2 is SNEGSKA (reference sequence). The CDR3 extends over 16 amino acids. Germline trimming cut 2 bases from V and 5 bases from J; bases unmatched to any gene: 12. The CDR3 DNA follows: TGCAGTGCTAGAACCTATGGCGGGACAGGGGAAGACGAGCAGTACTTC. This gives the protein CSARTYGGTGEDEQYF.

In the case of this clonotype: Being one base from a much bigger clone, this may be a read error. The chain is built from TRBV7-2 and TRBJ1-2, with D perhaps matching TRBD1 (5 bases). Germline CDR1 reads SGHTA; CDR2 reads FQGNSA. V was cut by 8 bases and J by 5 bases, with 15 bases left in between. The CDR3 loop spans 13 amino acids. Written as DNA, the CDR3 is TGTGCCAGCGGCCCGGGGGAGGGGTATGGCTACACCTTC. Protein product: CASGPGEGYGYTF.

The rearrangement links TRBV18 to TRBJ2-7, with D possibly being TRBD2 (5 bases). Trimming removed 3 bases at V and 4 bases at J, with 13 bases between. The CDR3 covers 14 residues. In germline, CDR1 is KGHSH, CDR2 LQKENI. The DNA of the CDR3 is TGTGCCAGCTCACCGAGGACTCAAACGTACGAGCAGTACTTC. Protein: CASSPRTQTYEQYF.

This clonotype was detected many times. For the CDR3, the DNA is TGTGCCAGCAGCACCCGACTAGCGGGCATTAACACCGGGGAGCTGTTTTTT. The encoded protein is CASSTRLAGINTGELFF. The chain couples TRBV11-2 to TRBJ2-2, with 10 bases that match TRBD2. Trimming removed 5 bases from V and 2 bases from J; junction bases left unmatched: 8. The CDR3 loop spans 17 amino acids. Per the germline V gene, CDR1 is SGHAT and CDR2 is FQNNGV.

This clonotype was counted once. The germline gene is not matched at one end of the junction; a read error may be the cause. CDR3 nucleotides: TGTGCCAGCAGCCGGGACTTCCAAGAGACCCTGTACTTC. Translated: CASSRDFQETLYF. The chain combines TRBV28 with TRBJ2-5; possible D gene TRBD2, 6 bases. Per the germline V gene, CDR1 is MDHEN and CDR2 is SYDVKM. The CDR3 contains 13 residues.

This clonotype was counted ten times or more. The CDR3 loop is CAWRPRGDSSYNEQFF. For the CDR3, the DNA is TGTGCCTGGAGGCCGCGTGGTGATAGCTCCTACAATGAGCAGTTCTTC. The V call is TRBV30, the J call TRBJ2-1; no clear D gene. This CDR3 spans 16 amino acids. The germline V gene encodes CDR1 GTSNPN and CDR2 SVGIG (reference sequence). Trimming cost V 3 bases and J 0 bases, with 15 bases left between them.

This clonotype appeared many times. The CDR3 DNA follows: TGTGCCAGCAGCTTACAGGGGAGGGACATTCAGTACTTC. This translates into CASSLQGRDIQYF. The chain has TRBV7-2 and TRBJ2-4; perhaps TRBD2 as D (7 bases). The CDR3 spans 13 residues. Trimming cost V 2 bases and J 8 bases, with 10 bases left between them. Germline lookup yields CDR1 SGHTA and CDR2 FQGNSA. Complete variable domain (other parts from reference TRBV7-2 and TRBJ2-4): GAGVSQSPSNKVTEKGKDVELRCDPISGHTALYWYRQSLGQGLEFLIYFQGNSAPDKSGLPSDRFSAERTGGSVSTLTIQRTQQEDSAVYLCASSLQGRDIQYFGAGTRLSVL.

In this sample, this clonotype turned up many times. The V gene is TRBV10-3, the J gene TRBJ1-1, with a weak D call TRBD1 (6 bases). Germline lookup yields CDR1 ENHRY and CDR2 SYGVKD. The CDR3 runs to 14 residues. V lost 3 bases to trimming and J lost 5 bases, with 13 bases between them. For the CDR3, the DNA is TGTGCCATCAGTGAAGAGACAGGTTTGACTGAAGCTTTCTTT. Amino acids: CAISEETGLTEAFF.

This clonotype turned up a few times. This sequence joins TRBV6-1 and TRBJ1-1; no reliable D call. CDR3 size: 15 residues. V was cut by 6 bases and J by 0 bases, with 14 bases left in between. Germline values: CDR1 MNHNS, CDR2 SASEGT. The CDR3 region has the DNA TGTGCCAGCAGCCTGTACACTTTTCTGAACACTGAAGCTTTCTTT. Protein sequence: CASSLYTFLNTEAFF.

As regards this clonotype: Being one base from a much bigger clone, this may be a read error. CDR3 protein: CASSLTSLAKNIRYF. CDR3 coding DNA: TGTGCCAGCAGTTTAACGAGTTTAGCCAAAAACATTCGGTACTTC. The chain joins TRBV27 to TRBJ2-4, with unresolved D. The CDR3 contains 15 residues. Per the germline V gene, CDR1 is MNHEY and CDR2 is SMNVEV (reference sequence).

The chain joins TRBV11-2 to TRBJ2-3; 13 positions match TRBD2. V was pared by 3 bases and J by 2 bases, with 8 bases of the junction left unmatched. The CDR3 sequence is 18 residues long. CDR1 is SGHAT and CDR2 is FQNNGV in the germline V gene. This CDR3 is CASSLVGTSGTLTDTQYF. The DNA for the CDR3 is TGTGCCAGCAGCTTGGTGGGGACTAGCGGGACCCTCACAGATACGCAGTATTTT. The full variable domain, completed using reference TRBV11-2 and TRBJ2-3, is EAGVAQSPRYKIIEKRQSVAFWCNPISGHATLYWYQQILGQGPKLLIQFQNNGVVDDSQLPKDRFSAERLKGVDSTLKIQPAKLEDSAVYLCASSLVGTSGTLTDTQYFGPGTRLTVL.

This clonotype was counted a few times. A much larger clonotype is one base distant, so this may be a read error. J is TRBJ1-2 and V is TRBV28; D unclear. The CDR3 runs 15 residues. Germline CDR1 MDHEN, CDR2 SYDVKM. CDR3 sequence (DNA): TGTGCCGGCAGTTCCCCATCGACCGAAAACTATGGCTACACCTTC. This encodes CAGSSPSTENYGYTF.

This clonotype was detected ten times or more. J is TRBJ2-7 and V is TRBV7-9, with a tentative D call TRBD1 (6 bases). CDR1 is SEHNR and CDR2 is FQNEAQ in the germline V gene (reference sequence). The V end was cut by 6 bases, the J end by 9 bases, with 24 bases between. This CDR3 is 15 amino acids long. This CDR3 is CASSHYTGSGLGQYF. CDR3 nucleotide sequence: TGTGCCAGCAGTCACTATACAGGGTCCGGTCTCGGGCAGTACTTC.

The chain couples TRBV4-3 to TRBJ2-3; 9 nucleotides align to TRBD2. Germline loops: CDR1 LGHNA, CDR2 YSLEER. V shed 4 bases and J 1 base; nucleotides not matched to a gene: 6. This CDR3 spans 16 amino acids. In nucleotides, the CDR3 is TGCGCCAGCAGCCCAGGGACTAGCTGGGGCACAGATACGCAGTATTTT. It is translated as CASSPGTSWGTDTQYF.

About this clonotype: This may be a read error: a much more frequent sequence differs by one nucleotide. This chain uses TRBV7-2 with TRBJ2-3, with 11 nucleotides matching TRBD2. The germline V gene encodes CDR1 SGHTA and CDR2 FQGNSA. This CDR3 has 16 amino acids. For the CDR3, the DNA is TGTGCCGGCAGCCCCCATAGCGGGAGGGCCCAAGATACGCAGTATTTT. It codes for CAGSPHSGRAQDTQYF.

Many counts were recorded for this clonotype. The V call is TRBV11-3, the J call TRBJ1-2; D unresolved. The CDR3 sequence is 14 residues long. Per the germline V gene, CDR1 is SGHNT and CDR2 is YENEEA. V lost 0 bases and J 5 bases, leaving 10 bases between the germline ends. This chain's CDR3 is CASSLDLSEYGYTF. CDR3 in DNA: TGTGCCAGCAGCTTAGATCTGTCAGAGTATGGCTACACCTTC.

This clonotype was detected ten times or more. CDR3 protein: CASSYRDRNYEQYF. The CDR3 DNA follows: TGTGCCAGCAGTTACCGAGACAGAAACTACGAGCAGTACTTC. The J gene is TRBJ2-7, the V gene TRBV6-2 or TRBV6-3, with D tentatively TRBD1 (5 bases). CDR1 and CDR2 from the germline V gene are MNHEY and SVGEGT. Trimming pared 2 bases from V and 3 bases from J, leaving 11 bases between. The CDR3 totals 14 residues.

This clonotype has ten or more counts. This chain connects TRBV28 to TRBJ2-7; possible D gene TRBD1, 5 bases. The germline V gene encodes CDR1 MDHEN and CDR2 SYDVKM. V lost 6 bases to trimming and J lost 5 bases, with 17 bases between them. This CDR3 has 14 residues. The CDR3 DNA follows: TGTGCCAGCAGGGACCAGGGCTCTCCGGACGAGCAGTACTTC. Residues: CASRDQGSPDEQYF.

CDR3 sequence (DNA): TGTGCCAGTAGTATAGGGGGAGGACAGGGAGGCTACGAGCAGTACTTC. This gives the protein CASSIGGGQGGYEQYF. V gene TRBV19 combines with J gene TRBJ2-7, with 8 bases that match TRBD1. This CDR3 is 16 amino acids long. Trimming took 1 base from V and 3 from J; bases not matched to a gene: 8. CDR1 is LNHDA, CDR2 SQIVND, per germline (reference sequence).

This clonotype occurred a few times. Just one base apart from a much larger clone, this may be a read error. V gene TRBV10-3 combines with J gene TRBJ2-5; perhaps TRBD2 as D (6 bases). The germline V and J ends were trimmed by 3 bases and 9 bases, with 20 bases remaining between them. The germline V gene has CDR1 ENHRY and CDR2 SYGVKD. This CDR3 is 15 amino acids long. This CDR3 is CAISDHRAAREAQYF. The CDR3 DNA follows: TGTGCCATCAGTGATCACCGGGCCGCAAGGGAGGCCCAGTACTTC.

This clonotype showed up many times. This chain links TRBV7-3 with TRBJ2-1, with 8 bases identical to TRBD2. Per the germline V gene, CDR1 is SGHTA and CDR2 is FQGTGA. The CDR3 consists of 15 residues. V gave up 1 base and J gave up 6 bases; unmatched junction bases: 5. In DNA, the CDR3 is TGTGCCAGCAGCTTAAATAACGGGAGGGTCAATGAGCAGTTCTTC. This sequence encodes CASSLNNGRVNEQFF.

This clonotype was recorded at least ten times. The V and J genes are TRBV28 and TRBJ1-1, with a tentative D call TRBD1 (6 bases). Germline lookup yields CDR1 MDHEN and CDR2 SYDVKM. Trimming took off 4 bases at V and 1 base at J, with 28 bases between the two ends. The CDR3 sequence is 20 residues long. The CDR3 sequence is CASSSRQVTTNPEKNTEAFF. The CDR3 nucleotides read TGTGCCAGCAGTTCCCGACAGGTCACAACTAACCCTGAGAAGAACACTGAAGCTTTCTTT.

Ten or more counts support this clonotype. This rearrangement joins TRBV11-1 to TRBJ2-3; 8 bases are shared with TRBD1. Trimming cost V 5 bases and J 4 bases; bases outside gene matches: 8. Per germline, CDR1 SGHAT and CDR2 FQDESV (reference sequence). This CDR3 comprises 15 residues. CDR3: CASSQDRAHADTQYF. Written as DNA, the CDR3 is TGTGCCAGCAGCCAGGACAGGGCCCACGCAGATACGCAGTATTTT. Supplemented by reference TRBV11-1 and TRBJ2-3, the full variable domain reads EAEVAQSPRYKITEKSQAVAFWCDPISGHATLYWYRQILGQGPELLVQFQDESVVDDSQLPKDRFSAERLKGVDSTLKIQPAELGDSAMYLCASSQDRAHADTQYFGPGTRLTVL.

This rearrangement joins TRBV27 to TRBJ2-1; no clear D. Per the germline V gene, CDR1 is MNHEY and CDR2 is SMNVEV (reference sequence). This CDR3 contains 12 residues. The germline V and J ends were trimmed by 5 bases and 15 bases, with 17 bases remaining between them. CDR3 in amino acids: CASSTRTVFWFF. Written as DNA, the CDR3 is TGTGCCAGCAGTACGCGGACGGTATTCTGGTTCTTC.

This clonotype was recorded many times. The rearrangement joins TRBV6-2 or TRBV6-3 to TRBJ2-7; D may be TRBD1 or TRBD2 (5 bases each). Germline CDR1 is MNHEY and CDR2 is SVGEGT. CDR3 size: 13 residues. Trimming removed 2 bases at V and 5 bases at J, with 10 bases between. The CDR3 is CASSYRGADEQYF. The DNA for the CDR3 is TGTGCCAGCAGTTACAGAGGGGCCGACGAGCAGTACTTC.

This clonotype appeared many times. The chain couples TRBV20-1 to TRBJ2-1, with D hard to call. Germline CDR1 DFQATT, CDR2 SNEGSKA (reference sequence). This CDR3 spans 15 amino acids. Trimming removed 0 bases from V and 5 bases from J, with 14 bases in between. CDR3 in amino acids: CSARDVQKYDNEQFF. The CDR3 DNA sequence: TGCAGTGCTAGAGATGTCCAGAAATATGACAATGAGCAGTTCTTC.

This clonotype was seen repeatedly, ten times or more. V is TRBV3-1 and J is TRBJ1-1; D possibly corresponds to TRBD1 (5 bases). The CDR3 has 18 amino acids. Germline values: CDR1 LGHDT, CDR2 YNNKEL (reference sequence). V shed 1 base and J shed 0 bases, with 18 bases lying between them. The CDR3 sequence is CASSQVPPLGLLNTEAFF. DNA of the CDR3: TGTGCCAGCAGCCAAGTACCCCCCTTGGGGCTTCTGAACACTGAAGCTTTCTTT.

This clonotype showed up many times. J is TRBJ2-2 and V is TRBV29-1, with D maybe TRBD2 (6 bases). V was trimmed by 5 bases and J by 1 base, leaving 11 bases between them. Germline CDR1 and CDR2: SQVTM and ANQGSEA. The CDR3 runs 14 residues. The DNA for the CDR3 is TGCAGCGTTAAAGGGCGGGGGAACACCGGGGAGCTGTTTTTT. It codes for CSVKGRGNTGELFF.

This clonotype was seen repeatedly, ten times or more. The V call is TRBV20-1, the J call TRBJ2-7; D remains ambiguous. Germline CDR1 DFQATT, CDR2 SNEGSKA (reference sequence). The length of the CDR3 is 13 residues. V gave up 3 bases and J gave up 3 bases, with 12 bases separating them. The CDR3 nucleotides read TGCAGTGCTAGCATCACTACCCTCTACGAGCAGTACTTC. Translated, it gives CSASITTLYEQYF.

This chain connects TRBV7-9 to TRBJ1-1, with a possible D match to TRBD1 (5 bases). Germline V gene lookup returns CDR1 SEHNR and CDR2 FQNEAQ (reference sequence). Trimming shortened V by 2 bases and J by 1 base, and 14 bases separated the two germline ends. The CDR3 is made up of 16 amino acids. This CDR3 reads CASSLYGRQTNTEAFF. CDR3 DNA: TGTGCCAGCAGCTTATACGGGAGACAGACGAACACTGAAGCTTTCTTT.